This T cell receptor (beta chain) was sequenced in a study of cytomegalovirus exposure and HLA in healthy donors. Study-wide results and caveats: 164 TCR beta chains were listed as cytomegalovirus-associated. It was only CMV serostatus that was available as immune exposure information.

This PCR relied on a set of 60 Vbeta primers and 13 Jbeta primers. As originally analysed: In a later analysis, of around 80 million unique beta chains, roughly 9.9 million appeared in at least two donors. This table comes from immunoSEQ multiplex PCR, and its TCRdb copy is limited to in-frame clones, with some not included. That table is the source of V, J and clone size, and D and trimming were worked out from the DNA. The profile shows 90,000 to 95,000 clones, 65% to 85% of them singletons. The CDR3 runs 13 residues. Germline V gives CDR1 MDHEN, CDR2 SYDVKM. With 6 bases removed from V and 8 bases from J, the gap between germline ends came to 13 bases. Concerning this clone itself: The antigen remains undetermined.

The chain couples TRBV28 to TRBJ1-4; D gene unclear. The sequence was obtained from a man between 18 and 29 years old in good health and CMV-seronegative. Sequenced: PBMCs. The CDR3 region has the DNA TGTGCCAGCAGAGGATCTACGGGGGAAAAACTGTTTTTT. Amino acid sequence: CASRGSTGEKLFF. Complete variable domain (other parts from reference TRBV28 and TRBJ1-4): DVKVTQSSRYLVKRTGEKVFLECVQDMDHENMFWYRQDPGLGLRLIYFSYDVKMKEKGDIPEGYSVSREKKERFSLILESASTNQTSMYLCASRGSTGEKLFFGSGTQLSVL.